This entry describes one T cell receptor beta chain. Antigen: not known. Resections from corrective heart surgery supplied the thymus tissue. The sample is drawn from a study of human thymus T cells. General study results and limits: Related research described strongly overlapping thymic repertoires in unrelated people.

Germline V gene lookup returns CDR1 SGDLS and CDR2 YYNGEE. The CDR3 runs 19 residues. Trimming removed 3 bases at V and 0 bases at J, with 22 bases between. Sequencing used immunoSEQ multiplex PCR; TCRdb keeps in-frame clones, though not all of them. The sample records approximately 70,000 clones, 95% being singletons. The J gene is TRBJ1-3, the V gene TRBV9, with D possibly TRBD1 on 6 matching bases. Input material: thymus tissue. This clonotype originated in a girl in the first two years of life with a congenital heart defect but otherwise immunologically healthy. CDR3: CASSGEGPAGAHSGNTIYF. The DNA of the CDR3 is TGTGCCAGCAGCGGTGAGGGGCCCGCGGGGGCCCACTCTGGAAACACCATATATTTT. The complete variable domain, with remaining parts taken from reference TRBV9 and TRBJ1-3, reads DSGVTQTPKHLITATGQRVTLRCSPRSGDLSVYWYQQSLDQGLQFLIQYYNGEERAKGNILERFSAQQFPDLHSELNLSSLELGDSALYFCASSGEGPAGAHSGNTIYFGEGSWLTVV.